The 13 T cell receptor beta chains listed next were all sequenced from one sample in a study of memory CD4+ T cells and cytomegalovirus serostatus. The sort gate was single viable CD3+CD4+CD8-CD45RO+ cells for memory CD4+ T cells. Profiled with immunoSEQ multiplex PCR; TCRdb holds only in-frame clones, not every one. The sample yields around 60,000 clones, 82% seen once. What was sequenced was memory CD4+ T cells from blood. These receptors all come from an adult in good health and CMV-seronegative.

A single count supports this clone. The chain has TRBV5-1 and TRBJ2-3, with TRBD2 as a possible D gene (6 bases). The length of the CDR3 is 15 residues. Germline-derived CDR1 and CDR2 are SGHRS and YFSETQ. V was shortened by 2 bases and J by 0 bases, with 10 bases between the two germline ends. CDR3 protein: CASSFGGSSTDTQYF. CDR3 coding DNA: TGCGCCAGCAGCTTCGGGGGATCTAGCACAGATACGCAGTATTTT. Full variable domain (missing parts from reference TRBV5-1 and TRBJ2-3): KAGVTQTPRYLIKTRGQQVTLSCSPISGHRSVSWYQQTPGQGLQFLFEYFSETQRNKGNFPGRFSGRQFSNSRSEMNVSTLELGDSALYLCASSFGGSSTDTQYFGPGTRLTVL.

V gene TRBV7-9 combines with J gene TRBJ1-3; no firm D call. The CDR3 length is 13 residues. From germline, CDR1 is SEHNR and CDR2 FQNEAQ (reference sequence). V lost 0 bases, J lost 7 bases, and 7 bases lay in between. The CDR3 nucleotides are TGTGCCAGCAGCTTAGCAGGGATCAACACCATATATTTT. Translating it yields CASSLAGINTIYF.

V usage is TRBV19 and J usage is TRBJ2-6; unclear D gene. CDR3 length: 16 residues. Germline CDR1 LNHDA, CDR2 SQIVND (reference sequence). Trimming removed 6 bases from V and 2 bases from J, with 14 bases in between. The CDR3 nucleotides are TGTGCCAGTAGCCCTAAGGCGCGAACTGGGGCCAACGTCCTGACTTTC. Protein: CASSPKARTGANVLTF.

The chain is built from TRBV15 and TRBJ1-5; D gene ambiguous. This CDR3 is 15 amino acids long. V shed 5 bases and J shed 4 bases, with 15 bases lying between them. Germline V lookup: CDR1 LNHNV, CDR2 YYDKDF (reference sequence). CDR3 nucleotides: TGTGCCACCAGCCTTCAAGGGCGGTCGAATCAGCCCCAGCATTTT. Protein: CATSLQGRSNQPQHF.

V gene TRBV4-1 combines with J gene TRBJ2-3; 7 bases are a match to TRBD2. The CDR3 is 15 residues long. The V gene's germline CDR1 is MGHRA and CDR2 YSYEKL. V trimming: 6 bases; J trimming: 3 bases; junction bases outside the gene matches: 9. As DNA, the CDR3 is TGCGCCAGCAGATTGGGAGGGCTGGTAACAGATACGCAGTATTTT. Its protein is CASRLGGLVTDTQYF.

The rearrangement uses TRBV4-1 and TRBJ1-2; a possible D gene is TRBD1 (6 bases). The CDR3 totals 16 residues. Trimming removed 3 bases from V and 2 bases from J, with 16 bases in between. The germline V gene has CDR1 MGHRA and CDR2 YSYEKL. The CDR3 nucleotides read TGCGCCAGCAGCCATCTTACAGGGAATCGGAACTATGGCTACACCTTC. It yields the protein CASSHLTGNRNYGYTF.

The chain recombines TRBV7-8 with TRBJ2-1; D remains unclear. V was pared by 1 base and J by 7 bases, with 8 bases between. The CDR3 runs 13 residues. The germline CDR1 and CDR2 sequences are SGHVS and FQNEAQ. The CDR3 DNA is TGTGCCAGCAGCTTAGAGCCACGGAATGAGCAGTTCTTC. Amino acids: CASSLEPRNEQFF. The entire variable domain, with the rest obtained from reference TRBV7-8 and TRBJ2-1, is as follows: GAGVSQSPRYKVAKRGQDVALRCDPISGHVSLFWYQQALGQGPEFLTYFQNEAQLDKSGLPSDRFFAERPEGSVSTLKIQRTQQEDSAVYLCASSLEPRNEQFFGPGTRLTVL.

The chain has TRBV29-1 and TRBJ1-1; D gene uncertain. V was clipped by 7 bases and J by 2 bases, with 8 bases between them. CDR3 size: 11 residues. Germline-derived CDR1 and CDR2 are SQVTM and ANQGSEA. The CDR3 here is CSGLHNTEAFF. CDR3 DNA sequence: TGCAGCGGTCTTCATAACACTGAAGCTTTCTTT.

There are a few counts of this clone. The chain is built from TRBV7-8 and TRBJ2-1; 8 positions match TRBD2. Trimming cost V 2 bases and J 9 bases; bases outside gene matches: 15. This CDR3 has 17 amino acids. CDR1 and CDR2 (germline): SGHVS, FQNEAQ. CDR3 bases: TGTGCCAGCAGCTTATCCCCTAGCGGGTATAGGGCCCCTGAGCAGTTCTTC. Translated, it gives CASSLSPSGYRAPEQFF.

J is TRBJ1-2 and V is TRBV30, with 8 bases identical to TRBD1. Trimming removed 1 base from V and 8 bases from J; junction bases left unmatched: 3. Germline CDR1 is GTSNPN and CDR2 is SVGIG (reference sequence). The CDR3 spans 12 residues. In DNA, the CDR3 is TGTGCCTGGAGTGGGGCAGGGGGCGGCTACACCTTC. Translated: CAWSGAGGGYTF.

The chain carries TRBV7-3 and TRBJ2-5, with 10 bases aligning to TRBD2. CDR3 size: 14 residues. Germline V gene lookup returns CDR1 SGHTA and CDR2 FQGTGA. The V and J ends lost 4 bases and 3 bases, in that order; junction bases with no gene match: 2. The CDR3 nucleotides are TGTGCCAGCAGCTCCGGACTAGCGGAAGAGACCCAGTACTTC. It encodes CASSSGLAEETQYF.

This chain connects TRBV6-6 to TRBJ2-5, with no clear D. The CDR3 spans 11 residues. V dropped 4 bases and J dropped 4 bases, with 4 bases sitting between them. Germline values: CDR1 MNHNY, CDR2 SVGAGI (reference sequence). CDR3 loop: CASSFPETQYF. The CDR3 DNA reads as TGTGCCAGCAGTTTCCCAGAGACCCAGTACTTC.

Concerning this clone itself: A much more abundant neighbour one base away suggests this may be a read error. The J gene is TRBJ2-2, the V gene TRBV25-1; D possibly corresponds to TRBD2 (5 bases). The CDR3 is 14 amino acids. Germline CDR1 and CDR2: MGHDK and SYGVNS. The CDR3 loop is CASRAGRHTGELLF. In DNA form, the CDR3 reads TGTGCCAGCAGGGCGGGCCGCCATACCGGGGAGCTGCTTTTT. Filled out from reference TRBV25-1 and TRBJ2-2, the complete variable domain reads EADIYQTPRYLVIGTGKKITLECSQTMGHDKMYWYQQDPGMELHLIHYSYGVNSTEKGDLSSESTVSRIRTEHFPLTLESARPSHTSQYLCASRAGRHTGELLFGEGSRLTVL.